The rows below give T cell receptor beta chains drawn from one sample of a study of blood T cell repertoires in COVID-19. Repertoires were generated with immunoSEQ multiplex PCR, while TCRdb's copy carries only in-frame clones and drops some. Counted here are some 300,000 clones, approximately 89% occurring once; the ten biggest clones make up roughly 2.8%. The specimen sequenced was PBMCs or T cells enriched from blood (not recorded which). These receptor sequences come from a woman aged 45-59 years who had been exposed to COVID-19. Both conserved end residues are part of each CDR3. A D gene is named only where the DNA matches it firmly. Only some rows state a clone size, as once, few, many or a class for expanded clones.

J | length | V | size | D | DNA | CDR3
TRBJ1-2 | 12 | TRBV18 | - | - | TGTGCCAGCTCACCAGGGCAGGGTGGCTACACCTTC | CASSPGQGGYTF
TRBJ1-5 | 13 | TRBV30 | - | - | TGTGCCTGGAGCGATGGCAGTAATCAGCCCCAGCATTTT | CAWSDGSNQPQHF
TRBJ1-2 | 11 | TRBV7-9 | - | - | TGTGCCAGCAGCCTACAGGGTGGCTACACCTTC | CASSLQGGYTF
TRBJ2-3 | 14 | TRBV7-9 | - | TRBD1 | TGTGCCAGCAGCTTAAACAGGGGATCGGATACGCAGTATTTT | CASSLNRGSDTQYF
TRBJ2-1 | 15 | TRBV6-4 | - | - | TGTGCCAGCAGTCCTACAGCCAGCTCCTACAATGAGCAGTTCTTC | CASSPTASSYNEQFF
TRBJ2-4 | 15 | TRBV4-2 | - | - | TGTGCCAGCAGCCAAGATACCTTCGGCAAAAACATTCAGTACTTC | CASSQDTFGKNIQYF
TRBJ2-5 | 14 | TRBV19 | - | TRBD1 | TGTGCCAGTAAAACAAACAGGGGGACAGAGACCCAGTACTTC | CASKTNRGTETQYF
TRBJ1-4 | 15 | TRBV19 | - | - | TGTGCCAGTAGTATAGCCCAGGGCAAAAATGAAAAACTGTTTTTT | CASSIAQGKNEKLFF
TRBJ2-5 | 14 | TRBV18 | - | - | TGTGCCAGCGCCAATCGACAGGCACAAGAGACCCAGTACTTC | CASANRQAQETQYF
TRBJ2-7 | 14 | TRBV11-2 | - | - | TGTGCCAGCAGCTGGGAGGGGGATCTCTACGAGCAGTACTTC | CASSWEGDLYEQYF
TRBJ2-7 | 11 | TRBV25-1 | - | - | TGTGCCAGCCGAACAAACTACGAGCAGTACTTC | CASRTNYEQYF
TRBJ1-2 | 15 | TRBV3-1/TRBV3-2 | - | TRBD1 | TGTGCCAGCAGCCAAGGGCAGGGGGCGAACTATGGCTACACCTTC | CASSQGQGANYGYTF
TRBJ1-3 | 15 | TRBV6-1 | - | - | TGTGCCAGCAGTGAAGATTCGACACCTCCAAACACCATATATTTT | CASSEDSTPPNTIYF
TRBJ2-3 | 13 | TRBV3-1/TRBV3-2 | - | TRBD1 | TGTGCCAGCAGTCGGACAGGGCCCACCCCACAGTATTTT | CASSRTGPTPQYF
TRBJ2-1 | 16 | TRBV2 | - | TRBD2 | TGTGCCAGCACTCCGCGGCGGGGGGTTCCCTACAATGAGCAGTTCTTC | CASTPRRGVPYNEQFF
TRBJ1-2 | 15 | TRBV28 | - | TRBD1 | TGTGCCAGCAGGAAAAGACAGGGGGCGAACTATGGCTACACCTTC | CASRKRQGANYGYTF
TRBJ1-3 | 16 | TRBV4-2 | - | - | TGTGCCAGCAGCCAAGCTCAGTCCAAATCTGGAAACACCATATATTTT | CASSQAQSKSGNTIYF
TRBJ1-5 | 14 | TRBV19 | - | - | TGTGCCAGTAGTATCTTTGTTGGCAATCAGCCCCAGCATTTT | CASSIFVGNQPQHF
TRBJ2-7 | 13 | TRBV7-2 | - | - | TGTGCCAGCAGCCCTAATCAGGGCCACGAGCAGTACTTC | CASSPNQGHEQYF
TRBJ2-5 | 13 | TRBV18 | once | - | TGTGCCAGCTCACCCACACACCAAGAGACCCAGTACTTC | CASSPTHQETQYF
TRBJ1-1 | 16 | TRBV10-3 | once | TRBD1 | TGTGCCATCAGTGGGGGGTACGGACAGGGCGGGAATGAAGCTTTCTTT | CAISGGYGQGGNEAFF
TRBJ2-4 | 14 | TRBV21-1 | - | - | TGTGCCATCCCAGACAGGAATTTTCAAAACATTCAGTACTTC | CAIPDRNFQNIQYF
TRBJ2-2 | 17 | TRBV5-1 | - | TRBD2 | TGCGCCAGCAGCTCGACGGGGGGGACATCCAACACCGGGGAGCTGTTTTTT | CASSSTGGTSNTGELFF
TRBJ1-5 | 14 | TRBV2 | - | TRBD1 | TGTGCCAGCAACGACAGGGGACGAACTCAGCCCCAGCATTTT | CASNDRGRTQPQHF